The 28 T cell receptor beta chains below come from one sample, sequenced in a study of shared T cell receptors in the human thymus. Assay: immunoSEQ multiplex PCR; the TCRdb copy retains only in-frame clones and omits some. The table has 700,000 or so clones, approximately 85% seen once. This same sample was also taken into another study, of human thymus T cells.

Sequencing was performed on thymocytes. These receptors all stem from a girl under two years old with a congenital heart defect.

This clone was picked up one time. This chain uses TRBV10-3 with TRBJ1-2; 9 bases are shared with TRBD1. From germline, CDR1 is ENHRY and CDR2 SYGVKD. The length of the CDR3 is 17 residues. The V gene end was trimmed by 0 bases and the J gene end by 3 bases; junction bases not matched to a gene: 8. For the CDR3, the DNA is TGTGCCATCAGTGAGTCCCGGGACAGGGACAGAGACTATGGCTACACCTTC. Translating gives CAISESRDRDRDYGYTF.

The genes are TRBV4-3 and TRBJ1-2; D is unresolved. V was shortened by 0 bases and J by 2 bases, with 13 bases between the two germline ends. The CDR3 runs 16 residues. The germline gives CDR1 LGHNA, CDR2 YSLEER. For the CDR3, the DNA is TGCGCCAGCAGCCAAGAGGGCCCGGGGAAGAACTATGGCTACACCTTC. Translation gives CASSQEGPGKNYGYTF.

V is TRBV11-3 and J is TRBJ1-1; 7 bases map to TRBD1. Losses at the gene ends were 4 bases for V and 2 bases for J; bases not matched to a gene: 19. This CDR3 spans 19 amino acids. Per the germline V gene, CDR1 is SGHNT and CDR2 is YENEEA. CDR3 sequence: CASSSDSLGDRSGNTEAFF. The CDR3, as DNA: TGTGCCAGCAGCTCCGATAGCCTAGGGGACAGATCGGGTAACACTGAAGCTTTCTTT.

The V call is TRBV29-1, the J call TRBJ2-5; 8 bases line up with TRBD2. The junction had 0 bases not matched to a gene; V was cut back by 4 bases and J by 2 bases. CDR1 SQVTM and CDR2 ANQGSEA come from the germline V gene. The CDR3 totals 12 residues. This CDR3 reads CSVVAGQETQYF. The CDR3 region has the DNA TGCAGCGTTGTAGCGGGACAAGAGACCCAGTACTTC.

The J gene is TRBJ1-6, the V gene TRBV7-6, with D hard to call. The CDR3 is 14 residues long. V lost 6 bases and J lost 4, with 10 bases in between. CDR1 SGHVS and CDR2 FNYEAQ come from the germline V gene. The CDR3 loop is CASRRAGYNSPLHF. The CDR3 coding sequence is TGTGCCAGCAGGCGGGCAGGTTATAATTCACCCCTCCACTTT.

The CDR3 region has the DNA TGTGCCAGCAGCGCGGGACAGGGGCCGTACACAGATACGCAGTATTTT. Translation gives CASSAGQGPYTDTQYF. The chain recombines TRBV9 with TRBJ2-3; 10 nucleotides line up with TRBD1. With V trimmed by 3 bases and J by 2 bases, 6 bases remained unmatched. The CDR3 contains 16 residues. Germline CDR1 SGDLS, CDR2 YYNGEE.

The genes are TRBV28 and TRBJ2-7; 7 bases line up with TRBD1. The CDR3 loop spans 15 amino acids. Germline CDR1 is MDHEN and CDR2 is SYDVKM. J gave up 3 bases and V 5 bases, and 10 bases lay outside the gene matches. In DNA, the CDR3 is TGTGCCAGCAGTCCCGGGACAGAACACTACTACGAGCAGTACTTC. This translates into CASSPGTEHYYEQYF.

The sample holds one count of this clone. V and J are TRBV5-4 and TRBJ2-7, with 7 bases aligning to TRBD1. This CDR3 has 18 residues. CDR1 is SGHNT, CDR2 YYREEE, per germline (reference sequence). Unmatched junction bases numbered 13, after V lost 0 bases and J lost 1 base. The CDR3 sequence: CASSLGPEQGGRSYEQYF. In DNA, the CDR3 is TGTGCCAGCAGCTTGGGGCCCGAACAAGGGGGCCGGTCCTACGAGCAGTACTTC.

The chain couples TRBV28 to TRBJ2-3; D gene ambiguous. Germline assignment: CDR1 MDHEN and CDR2 SYDVKM. The V gene lost 6 bases and the J gene lost 8 bases, with 18 bases spanning the gap. The length of the CDR3 is 14 residues. The CDR3 sequence is CASSPKASRGTQYF. CDR3 DNA: TGTGCCAGCAGCCCAAAGGCGTCGAGAGGTACGCAGTATTTT.

The chain employs TRBV12-5 and TRBJ1-2; TRBD1 might be the D (6 bases). The CDR3 covers 24 residues. Germline CDR1 and CDR2: LGHNT and FRNRAP. V was pared by 2 bases and J by 0 bases, with 37 bases between. CDR3 sequence reads: CASGLLLERTETLTPLPANYGYTF. CDR3 DNA: TGTGCTAGTGGTTTGCTTTTAGAAAGGACAGAGACCCTTACCCCTCTACCAGCTAACTATGGCTACACCTTC.

The chain combines TRBV23-1 with TRBJ1-2; 7 bases are shared with TRBD1. TRBV23-1 is recorded as an ORF, its role being uncertain. The trim removed 0 bases at V and 3 bases at J, leaving 13 bases unmatched. CDR3 size: 18 residues. The CDR3 is CASSQSSLTGEIDYGYTF. CDR3 sequence (DNA): TGCGCCAGCAGTCAATCGAGCTTAACAGGGGAGATAGACTATGGCTACACCTTC.

The rearrangement joins TRBV5-1 to TRBJ1-1; 7 bases are a match to TRBD1. Germline V gene lookup returns CDR1 SGHRS and CDR2 YFSETQ. The CDR3 runs 15 residues. The V gene end was trimmed by 4 bases and the J gene end by 7 bases; junction bases not matched to a gene: 13. CDR3 DNA: TGCGCCAGCAGCCTCCTAGCGCGAGGGGGCAATGAAGCTTTCTTT. Translation gives CASSLLARGGNEAFF.

This clone was detected only once. V is TRBV5-1 and J is TRBJ2-7, with 7 bases lining up with TRBD1. Trimming removed 0 bases from V and 12 bases from J; junction bases left unmatched: 12. Germline V CDR1 and CDR2: SGHRS, YFSETQ. This CDR3 region has 14 residues. The CDR3 sequence: CASSLEPGQPLGYF. CDR3 nucleotides: TGCGCCAGCAGCTTGGAACCGGGACAGCCACTTGGGTACTTC.

The chain combines TRBV6-1 with TRBJ2-7, with D possibly being TRBD1 (5 bases). V was clipped by 6 bases and J by 3 bases, with 15 bases between them. Germline lookup yields CDR1 MNHNS and CDR2 SASEGT. The length of the CDR3 is 14 residues. CDR3 residues: CASRVRQTHYEQYF. CDR3 coding DNA: TGTGCCAGCAGGGTAAGACAGACCCACTACGAGCAGTACTTC.

This clone appeared a few times. This chain links TRBV29-1 with TRBJ1-1; TRBD1 might be the D (6 bases). Germline values: CDR1 SQVTM, CDR2 ANQGSEA. Trimming pared 7 bases from V and 0 bases from J, leaving 12 bases between. This CDR3 is built from 13 residues. Here the CDR3 reads CSAPTGLNTEAFF. DNA for the CDR3: TGCAGCGCCCCGACAGGTTTGAACACTGAAGCTTTCTTT.

Points on this clone: A junction end diverges from the germline sequence, so it may reflect a read error. The rearrangement uses TRBV20-1 and TRBJ1-2; no definite D call. This CDR3 spans 11 amino acids. CDR1 and CDR2 from the germline V gene are DFQATT and SNEGSKA (reference sequence). As DNA, the CDR3 is TGCAGTGCTAGAGATTGGCTCGGCGGTTTTTTC. This gives the protein CSARDWLGGFF.

V usage is TRBV6-1 and J usage is TRBJ2-7, with 8 bases identical to TRBD1. Germline V gene sequence: CDR1 MNHNS, CDR2 SASEGT. After removal of 1 base from V and 1 base from J, the junction contained 3 bases not matched to a gene. This CDR3 is built from 15 residues. Here the CDR3 reads CASSEGRQGSYEQYF. The CDR3 DNA sequence: TGTGCCAGCAGTGAAGGGCGACAGGGGTCCTACGAGCAGTACTTC.

This sequence joins TRBV12-5 and TRBJ1-6, with 11 bases aligning to TRBD1. J gave up 13 bases and V 1 base, and 6 bases lay outside the gene matches. Germline V CDR1 and CDR2: LGHNT, FRNRAP. The CDR3 covers 15 residues. CDR3 region: CASGLGTGGSLPLHF. In nucleotides, the CDR3 is TGTGCTAGTGGTTTGGGGACAGGGGGCTCTTTGCCCCTCCACTTT. The variable domain in full, completed from reference TRBV12-5 and TRBJ1-6, reads DARVTQTPRHKVTEMGQEVTMRCQPILGHNTVFWYRQTMMQGLELLAYFRNRAPLDDSGMPKDRFSAEMPDATLATLKIQPSEPRDSAVYFCASGLGTGGSLPLHFGNGTRLTVT.

The gene calls are TRBV13 and TRBJ1-1, with a weak D call TRBD1 (6 bases). V lost 5 bases, J lost 0 bases, and 10 bases lay in between. Per germline, CDR1 PRHDT and CDR2 FYEKMQ (reference sequence). The CDR3 consists of 14 residues. CDR3 region: CASSQGQLNTEAFF. The DNA for the CDR3 is TGTGCCAGCAGCCAAGGACAGCTGAACACTGAAGCTTTCTTT. Combining the CDR3 with reference TRBV13 and TRBJ1-1 gives the whole variable domain AAGVIQSPRHLIKEKRETATLKCYPIPRHDTVYWYQQGPGQDPQFLISFYEKMQSDKGSIPDRFSAQQFSDYHSELNMSSLELGDSALYFCASSQGQLNTEAFFGQGTRLTVV.

This chain joins TRBV6-5 and TRBJ1-4; TRBD1 aligns across 7 bases. The V gene's germline CDR1 is MNHEY and CDR2 SVGAGI. The CDR3 contains 15 residues. J gave up 0 bases and V 6 bases, and 4 bases lay outside the gene matches. This CDR3 reads CASSMGQTTNEKLFF. The CDR3 DNA follows: TGTGCCAGCAGCATGGGACAGACAACTAATGAAAAACTGTTTTTT.

For this clone: Germline is not matched at one junction end, which may reflect a read error. This chain connects TRBV7-9 to TRBJ1-2; the match to TRBD1 covers 7 bases. Germline CDR1 reads SEHNR; CDR2 reads FQNEAQ (reference sequence). This CDR3 region has 14 residues. The CDR3 region is CASGGNRAYYGYNF. In nucleotides, the CDR3 is TGTGCCTCAGGGGGAAACCGGGCCTACTATGGCTACAACTTC.

This sequence joins TRBV2 and TRBJ1-1, with D hard to call. Germline V gene data show CDR1 as SNHLY and CDR2 as FYNNEI. V lost 9 bases and J lost 1, with 6 bases in between. This CDR3 contains 11 residues. The CDR3 nucleotides read TGTGCCAGACAAGAGAACACTGAAGCTTTCTTT. Encoded protein: CARQENTEAFF.

As regards this clone: Other DNA variants within this sample encode the same CDR3. The CDR3 is CASSQEAGRNYGYTF. CDR3 coding DNA: TGCGCCAGCAGCCAAGAAGCGGGGAGAAACTATGGCTACACCTTC. This chain connects TRBV4-1 to TRBJ1-2; D gene uncertain. The CDR3 runs 15 residues. Germline assignment: CDR1 MGHRA and CDR2 YSYEKL. The V and J ends lost 0 bases and 2 bases respectively, with 10 bases between them.

V gene TRBV14 combines with J gene TRBJ1-6; D is undetermined. CDR3 length: 16 residues. V was trimmed by 0 bases and J by 8 bases, leaving 14 bases between them. The V gene's germline CDR1 is SGHDN and CDR2 FVKESK. CDR3 nucleotides: TGTGCCAGCAGCCAAGATTGGGAGGGTTCGGATTCACCCCTCCACTTT. It is translated as CASSQDWEGSDSPLHF.

The V gene is TRBV2, the J gene TRBJ2-3; a possible D gene is TRBD2 (6 bases). Trimming left V 2 bases short and J 6 bases short, with 27 bases between. CDR1 SNHLY and CDR2 FYNNEI come from the germline V gene. The CDR3 has 19 residues. The CDR3 region is CASSEYPNMRDARLDTQYF. The CDR3 DNA reads as TGTGCCAGCAGTGAATACCCGAACATGCGGGACGCAAGGCTTGATACGCAGTATTTT. Supplemented by reference TRBV2 and TRBJ2-3, the full variable domain reads EPEVTQTPSHQVTQMGQEVILRCVPISNHLYFYWYRQILGQKVEFLVSFYNNEISEKSEIFDDQFSVERPDGSNFTLKIRSTKLEDSAMYFCASSEYPNMRDARLDTQYFGPGTRLTVL.

This CDR3 reads CASRGGTSRDTQYF. CDR3 sequence (DNA): TGTGCCAGCAGGGGGGGGACCTCCAGGGATACGCAGTATTTT. V is TRBV28 and J is TRBJ2-3, with 7 bases aligning to TRBD2. J was trimmed by 6 bases and V by 6 bases; bases with no gene match: 9. The CDR3 is made up of 14 amino acids. The V gene's germline CDR1 is MDHEN and CDR2 SYDVKM.

This clone was seen once. V is TRBV6-1 and J is TRBJ1-5; possibly TRBD1 for D (6 bases). This CDR3 has 15 residues. CDR1 is MNHNS, CDR2 SASEGT, per germline. V lost 4 bases, J lost 4 bases, and 14 bases lay in between. CDR3: CASSGSRGKNQPQHF. The CDR3 DNA sequence: TGTGCCAGCAGTGGCAGCAGGGGTAAAAATCAGCCCCAGCATTTT.

This clone was observed a single time. The rearrangement links TRBV5-1 to TRBJ2-5; no clear D gene. V gave up 5 bases and J gave up 5 bases, with 13 bases separating them. From germline, CDR1 is SGHRS and CDR2 YFSETQ. The CDR3 totals 13 residues. CDR3 nucleotide sequence: TGCGCCAGCAGTGGGCCGATTGGGGAGACCCAGTACTTC. Translation: CASSGPIGETQYF.